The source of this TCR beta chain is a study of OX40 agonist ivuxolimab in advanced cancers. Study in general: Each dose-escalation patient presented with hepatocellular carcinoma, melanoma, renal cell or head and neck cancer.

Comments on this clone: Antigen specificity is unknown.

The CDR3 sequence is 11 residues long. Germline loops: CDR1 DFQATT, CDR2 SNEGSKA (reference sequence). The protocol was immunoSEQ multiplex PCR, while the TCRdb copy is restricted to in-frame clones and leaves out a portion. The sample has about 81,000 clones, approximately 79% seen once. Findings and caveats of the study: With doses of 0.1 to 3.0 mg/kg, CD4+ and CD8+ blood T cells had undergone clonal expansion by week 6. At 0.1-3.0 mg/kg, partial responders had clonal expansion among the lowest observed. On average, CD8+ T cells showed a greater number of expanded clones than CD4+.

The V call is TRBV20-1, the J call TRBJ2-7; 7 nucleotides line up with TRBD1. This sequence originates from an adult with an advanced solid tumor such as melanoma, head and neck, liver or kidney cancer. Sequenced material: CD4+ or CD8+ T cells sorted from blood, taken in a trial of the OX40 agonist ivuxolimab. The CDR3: CRVARGLEQYF. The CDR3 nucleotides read TGCAGGGTGGCGAGGGGGCTTGAGCAGTACTTC.